This is a list of T cell receptor beta chains from one sample in a study of T cell repertoires in cytomegalovirus infection. MiXCR was run by TCRdb on the reads, yielding one entry per CDR3 protein. The profile covers about 320,000 distinct CDR3 sequences, with 9% to 9.5% appearing a single time and about 4.5% taken by the ten largest. What was sequenced was PBMCs. The receptors were sampled from a human donor in good health (CMV status not recorded). Some clones in this sample may be carry-over from other donors' samples. The CDR3 runs from the conserved cysteine through the conserved F or W. Fields, in order: J gene, V gene, clone size, D gene, CDR3 length, CDR3 DNA, CDR3 protein. D genes are given only for firm matches. Clone size appears in some rows only: once, few, many, or a class for an expanded clone.

J gene: TRBJ2-2
V gene: TRBV7-2
clone size: many
D gene: TRBD2
CDR3 length: 15
CDR3 DNA: TGTGCCAGCAGCTCTAGCGGGAGGGCCCCCGGGGAGCTGTTTTTT
CDR3 protein: CASSSSGRAPGELFF

J gene: TRBJ1-6
V gene: TRBV7-2
clone size: many
D gene: -
CDR3 length: 12
CDR3 DNA: TGTGCCAGCAGCCGCACGGATTCACCCCTCCACTTT
CDR3 protein: CASSRTDSPLHF

J gene: TRBJ2-7
V gene: TRBV5-6
clone size: -
D gene: -
CDR3 length: 15
CDR3 DNA: TGTGCCAGCAGCCGAGCGGGCGGCAGCCCCTACGAGCAGTACTTC
CDR3 protein: CASSRAGGSPYEQYF

J gene: TRBJ1-2
V gene: TRBV7-2
clone size: many
D gene: -
CDR3 length: 19
CDR3 DNA: TGTGCCAGCAGCTTAGTAGGATTGCCGGACCTCCGAACTAACTATGGCTACACCTTC
CDR3 protein: CASSLVGLPDLRTNYGYTF

J gene: TRBJ2-1
V gene: TRBV6-2/TRBV6-3
clone size: many
D gene: TRBD2
CDR3 length: 16
CDR3 DNA: TGTGCCAGCGTCCGGGGCGGGAGTACTACCTACAATGAGCAGTTCTTC
CDR3 protein: CASVRGGSTTYNEQFF

J gene: TRBJ2-1
V gene: TRBV7-2
clone size: many
D gene: -
CDR3 length: 13
CDR3 DNA: TGTGCCAGCGGTTTACTAGCCAGCGGTGAGCAGTTCTTC
CDR3 protein: CASGLLASGEQFF

J gene: TRBJ1-6
V gene: TRBV6-2/TRBV6-3
clone size: few
D gene: -
CDR3 length: 14
CDR3 DNA: TGTGCCAGCAAGCAGCGGGCGTTTAATTCACCCCTCCACTTT
CDR3 protein: CASKQRAFNSPLHF

J gene: TRBJ2-1
V gene: TRBV28
clone size: few
D gene: -
CDR3 length: 15
CDR3 DNA: TGTGCCAGCAGTTTAGAAGGATGGGAGTCGGATGAGCAGTTCTTC
CDR3 protein: CASSLEGWESDEQFF

J gene: TRBJ2-7
V gene: TRBV12-3/TRBV12-4
clone size: many
D gene: TRBD2
CDR3 length: 14
CDR3 DNA: TGTGCCAGCAGTTTAGGGCGGGGGGCCTACGAGCAGTACTTC
CDR3 protein: CASSLGRGAYEQYF

J gene: TRBJ1-1
V gene: TRBV6-2/TRBV6-3
clone size: -
D gene: -
CDR3 length: 12
CDR3 DNA: TGTGCCAGCAGTTTCCTCGGACGCGAAGCTTTCTTT
CDR3 protein: CASSFLGREAFF

J gene: TRBJ2-1
V gene: TRBV7-2
clone size: many
D gene: -
CDR3 length: 11
CDR3 DNA: TGTGCCAGCAGCTTAGGGGTTGAGCAGTTCTTC
CDR3 protein: CASSLGVEQFF

J gene: TRBJ2-3
V gene: TRBV7-2
clone size: many
D gene: TRBD2
CDR3 length: 20
CDR3 DNA: TGTGCCAGCAGCCGCCCTCCCCCCCCGTTTGCGGGGGTGATTACAGATACGCAGTATTTT
CDR3 protein: CASSRPPPPFAGVITDTQYF

J gene: TRBJ2-1
V gene: TRBV20-1
clone size: -
D gene: TRBD2
CDR3 length: 15
CDR3 DNA: TGCAGTGCTACTCAGCGGGAGGGGGTTTACAATGAGCAGTTCTTC
CDR3 protein: CSATQREGVYNEQFF

J gene: TRBJ2-3
V gene: TRBV6-5
clone size: few
D gene: -
CDR3 length: 15
CDR3 DNA: TGTGCCAGCAGTTGGACTGGCGACAGTGGAGATACGCAGTATTTT
CDR3 protein: CASSWTGDSGDTQYF

J gene: TRBJ1-1
V gene: TRBV19
clone size: -
D gene: TRBD1
CDR3 length: 16
CDR3 DNA: TGTGCCAGTAGTAGGAGGGGGCTGGGGATGAACACTGAAGCTTTCTTT
CDR3 protein: CASSRRGLGMNTEAFF

J gene: TRBJ1-2
V gene: TRBV7-2
clone size: -
D gene: -
CDR3 length: 12
CDR3 DNA: TGTGCCAGCAGCCGCGACAGCTATGGCTACACCTTC
CDR3 protein: CASSRDSYGYTF

J gene: TRBJ1-6
V gene: TRBV25-1
clone size: -
D gene: -
CDR3 length: 15
CDR3 DNA: TGTGCCAGCAGTGAAGTTGGGACCACTACACCACCCCTCCACTTT
CDR3 protein: CASSEVGTTTPPLHF

J gene: TRBJ1-6
V gene: TRBV28
clone size: many
D gene: TRBD1
CDR3 length: 16
CDR3 DNA: TGTGCCAGCAGCCGTAATTGGGACAGTTATAATTCACCCCTCCACTTT
CDR3 protein: CASSRNWDSYNSPLHF

J gene: TRBJ1-2
V gene: TRBV7-2
clone size: few
D gene: -
CDR3 length: 14
CDR3 DNA: TGTGCCAGCAGCGACGACAGTGGAAACTATGGCTACACCTTC
CDR3 protein: CASSDDSGNYGYTF

J gene: TRBJ1-2
V gene: TRBV28
clone size: -
D gene: -
CDR3 length: 15
CDR3 DNA: TGTGCCAGCAGTCCACAAAGCGGGGGGAGCTATGGCTACACCTTC
CDR3 protein: CASSPQSGGSYGYTF

J gene: TRBJ1-2
V gene: TRBV7-2
clone size: many
D gene: -
CDR3 length: 15
CDR3 DNA: TGTGCCAGCAGCCCTCAGCCCGGAAGGGGCTATGGCTACACCTTC
CDR3 protein: CASSPQPGRGYGYTF

J gene: TRBJ1-6
V gene: TRBV7-6
clone size: many
D gene: -
CDR3 length: 14
CDR3 DNA: TGTGCCAGCAGCTTAAGTACAGGGAATTCACCCCTCCACTTT
CDR3 protein: CASSLSTGNSPLHF

J gene: TRBJ1-5
V gene: TRBV7-2
clone size: many
D gene: -
CDR3 length: 14
CDR3 DNA: TGTGCCAGCAGCTTAATGGGGGACGGTCAGCCCCAGCATTTT
CDR3 protein: CASSLMGDGQPQHF

J gene: TRBJ2-7
V gene: TRBV20-1
clone size: -
D gene: TRBD2
CDR3 length: 15
CDR3 DNA: TGCAGTGCTAGAGTCCCCAGCGGGGCCTCCTACGAGCAGTACTTC
CDR3 protein: CSARVPSGASYEQYF

J gene: TRBJ2-3
V gene: TRBV7-4
clone size: -
D gene: -
CDR3 length: 13
CDR3 DNA: TGTGCCAGCACGTTTGGGGGAGCAGATACGCAGTATTTT
CDR3 protein: CASTFGGADTQYF

J gene: TRBJ2-7
V gene: TRBV7-2
clone size: -
D gene: -
CDR3 length: 16
CDR3 DNA: TGTGCCAGCAGCCCCGGAAGGGGTCGGGGTTCCTACGAGCAGTACTTC
CDR3 protein: CASSPGRGRGSYEQYF

J gene: TRBJ2-4
V gene: TRBV2
clone size: -
D gene: TRBD2
CDR3 length: 18
CDR3 DNA: TGTGCCAGCAGCTCTCCGACCTCTAGCGGGGGGGCCGGAAACATTCAGTACTTC
CDR3 protein: CASSSPTSSGGAGNIQYF